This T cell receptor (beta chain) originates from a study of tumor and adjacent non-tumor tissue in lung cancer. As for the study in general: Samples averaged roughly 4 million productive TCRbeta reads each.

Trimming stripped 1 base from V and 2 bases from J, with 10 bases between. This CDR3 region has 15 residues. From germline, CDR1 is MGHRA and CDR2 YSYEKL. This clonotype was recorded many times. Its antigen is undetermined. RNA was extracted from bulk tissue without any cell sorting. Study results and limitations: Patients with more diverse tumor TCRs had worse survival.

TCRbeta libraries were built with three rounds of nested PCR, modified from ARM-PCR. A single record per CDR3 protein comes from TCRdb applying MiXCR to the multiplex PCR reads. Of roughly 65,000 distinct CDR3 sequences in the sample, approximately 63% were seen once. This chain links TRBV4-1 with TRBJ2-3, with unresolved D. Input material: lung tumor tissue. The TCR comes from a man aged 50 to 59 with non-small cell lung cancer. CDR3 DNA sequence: TGCGCCAGCAGCCAAGCTCTCGGCGACACAGATACGCAGTATTTT. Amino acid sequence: CASSQALGDTDTQYF.